This T cell receptor (beta chain) was found in a study of blood T cell repertoires in COVID-19. The wider study: The United States, Italy and Spain provided the acute and convalescent COVID-19 samples.

Original methodology: Using reference gene primer amplification, nucleated cell counts were estimated. Sequenced by immunoSEQ multiplex PCR; TCRdb stores in-frame clones only, minus some. V and J calls and clone size are copied from that table; D and trimming were computed from the DNA. This table has more than 100,000 clones, approximately 87% appearing once. CDR1 and CDR2 from the germline V gene are MNHEY and SMNVEV (reference sequence). CDR3 length equals 17 residues. Trimming left V 3 bases short and J 4 bases short, with 19 bases between. Material for sequencing was peripheral blood. This clonotype was sampled from a woman aged 60-75 years with acute or convalescent COVID-19. The chain recombines TRBV27 with TRBJ2-1, with D maybe TRBD2 (5 bases). CDR3 residues: CASSLRASQGPYNEQFF. The CDR3 DNA follows: TGTGCCAGCAGTTTGCGGGCCTCTCAAGGCCCATACAATGAGCAGTTCTTC.